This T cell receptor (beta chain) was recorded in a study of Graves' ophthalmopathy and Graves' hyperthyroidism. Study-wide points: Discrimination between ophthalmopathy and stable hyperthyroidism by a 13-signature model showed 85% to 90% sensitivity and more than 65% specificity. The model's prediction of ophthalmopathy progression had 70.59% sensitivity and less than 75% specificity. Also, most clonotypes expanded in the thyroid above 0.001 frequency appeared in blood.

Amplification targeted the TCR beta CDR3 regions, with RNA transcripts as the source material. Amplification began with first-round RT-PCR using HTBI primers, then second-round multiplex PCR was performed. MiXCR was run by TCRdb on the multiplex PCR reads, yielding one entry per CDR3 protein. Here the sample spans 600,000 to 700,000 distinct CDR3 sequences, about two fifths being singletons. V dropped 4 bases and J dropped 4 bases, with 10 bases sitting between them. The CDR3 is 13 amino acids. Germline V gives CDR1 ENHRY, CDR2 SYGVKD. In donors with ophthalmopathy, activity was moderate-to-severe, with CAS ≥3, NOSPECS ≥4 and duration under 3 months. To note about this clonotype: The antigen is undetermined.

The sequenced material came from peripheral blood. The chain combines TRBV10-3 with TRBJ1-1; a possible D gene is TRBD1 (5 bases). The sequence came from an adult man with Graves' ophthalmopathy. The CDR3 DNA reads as TGTGCCATCAGTGCCCAGGGTGCCACTGAAGCTTTCTTT. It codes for CAISAQGATEAFF.